Reported below is one TCR beta chain. It lacks a known antigen. No base quality information exists; no much larger clone differs at one position. The data are from a study of blood T cell repertoires in COVID-19 (dated by TCRdb to 2019 to 2021). Describing the broader study: Collaborator samples came from the United States, Italy and Spain and covered acute and convalescent phases of COVID-19. Where available, HLA class I and class II types were taken from metadata supplied by the sample provider and were not determined by assay-based typing. Deeply sampled blood TCRbeta repertoires from subjects exposed to, actively infected with, or recovered from COVID-19 were included in the dataset. The material from the prospective study consisted of cDNA or gDNA derived from T cells, B-cell-depleted T cells, or PBMCs. Samples were obtained from the ongoing ImmuneRACE study (first 160 participants) and from 950 to 1,500 subjects provided by 6 global collaborators. A de-identified subject ID, COVID-19 status, age in years and sex were almost always included in the sample metadata. A freely available public database, intended as a resource for researchers studying the immune response to SARS-CoV-2, is where the repertoires were released. Study-wide conclusions, independent of this receptor: The amount of clinical and demographic metadata varied by source and participant and was provided uncurated.

In the prospective study, participants were roughly 18 to 100 years old, resided in fewer than 25 geographic areas of the United States, and were enrolled through a virtual design. Cohort assignment in the prospective study relied on participant-reported clinical history from a screening survey and a study questionnaire. Recovered participants in ImmuneRACE Cohort 3 were defined by two consecutive negative NP/OP PCR tests, clearance by a healthcare professional, or resolution of symptoms. In the prospective study, mobile phlebotomists collected whole blood, serum and a nasopharyngeal or oropharyngeal swab from each participant. Additional blood draws and questionnaires over an approximately two-month period could optionally be provided by prospective study participants. Prospective study blood samples were shipped either frozen or at room temperature before DNA extraction. TCRbeta CDR3 regions were amplified from genomic DNA using the immunoSEQ Assay, a bias-controlled multiplex PCR. Turning to the authors' computational methods: Nucleated cell counts per sample were estimated from amplification of reference gene primers within the assay. Sequence reads were collapsed and filtered to measure the absolute abundance of every unique TCRbeta CDR3 rearrangement. For each sample, productive Simpson clonality was calculated by taking the square root of Simpson's diversity index across productive rearrangements. This immuneACCESS table, as held by TCRdb, lists in-frame sequences with V and J called but not all clones. Of the missing ones, under half trace to an unresolved V gene in checked studies; the others have no known cause. Clone size and V and J calls were adopted from that table, with D and trimming inferred from the DNA. The sample table contains about 280,000 clones; only one count was recorded for around nine tenths of them. Approximately 6% of the sample rests with the top ten.

The CDR3 holds 15 amino acids from the cysteine to the phenylalanine. The CDR3 DNA has 45 bases and is translated from base 1. V is cut back by 4 bases and J by 1 base, with 6 bases in the junction unmatched. Reading the germline V gene gives CDR1 SGHDN and CDR2 FVKESK. The chain joins TRBV14 to TRBJ2-5; 7 bases in the middle match TRBD1. The sequencing sample was made of PBMCs or T cells enriched from blood (not recorded which). The clonotype was recovered from a woman in her thirties or forties who had recovered from COVID-19. For the CDR3, the sequence is CASSLRQGVQETQYF. The nucleotide sequence reads as follows: TGTGCCAGCAGCCTAAGACAGGGAGTCCAAGAGACCCAGTACTTC. The full variable domain, completed from the reference TRBV14 and TRBJ2-5 proteins outside the CDR3, reads EAGVTQFPSHSVIEKGQTVTLRCDPISGHDNLYWYRRVMGKEIKFLLHFVKESKQDESGMPNNRFLAERTGGTYSTLKVQPAELEDSGVYFCASSLRQGVQETQYFGPGTRLLVL.